This T cell receptor beta chain was recovered during a study of radiotherapy plus CTLA-4 blockade in lung cancer (dated 2018 in TCRdb). Regarding the study in general: Among enrolled patients, around 20% had an objective response and 31% reached disease control. General findings and caveats noted by the study authors: After treatment with radiotherapy and ipilimumab, TCR clones that came from tumors expanded in the peripheral blood. The strongest predictors of response, as reported, were early dynamic changes in blood T cell clones along with a rise in serum interferon-beta after radiation.

The library was made by the immunoSEQ multiplex PCR assay. TCRdb mirrors the immuneACCESS table, restricted to in-frame sequences. Some clones are absent from its copies; in checked studies, under half trace to an unresolved V gene, and the reason for the others is unknown. The sample includes roughly 50,000 clones, with approximately 84% observed a single time. Of the sample, roughly 5% is held by the ten largest clones. Comments on this clone: Its antigen target is currently unknown. Base qualities are not recorded, but no much larger clone differs from it by a single base.

In this study, focal radiation therapy paired with CTLA-4 blockade (ipilimumab) was tested in patients who had chemo-refractory metastatic non-small-cell lung cancer. CDR1 is given as SGDLS and CDR2 as YYNGEE, both from the germline V gene. Including the terminal cysteine and phenylalanine, the CDR3 comprises 12 residues. CDR3 DNA is the only sequence kept; it has 36 bases, read in frame from the first base. Trimming costs V 4 bases and J 8 bases, and their ends lie 12 bases apart. The clonotype was recovered from a human donor with non-small cell lung cancer whose response to radiotherapy plus ipilimumab could not be evaluated. The chain couples TRBV9 to TRBJ1-2, and perhaps TRBD1 as D gene, on 5 matching bases. This sample comprised peripheral blood, obtained from a patient treated with radiotherapy plus ipilimumab. The CDR3 in this case is CASSPPGYGYTF. Read as DNA, the sequence is TGTGCCAGCAGCCCTCCAGGGTACGGCTACACCTTC.